The present T cell receptor (beta chain) was sequenced within a study of T-cell reconstitution after alpha-beta-depleted transplantation in children. Findings and limits, study-wide: It was newly produced T cells that mostly accounted for T-cell counts and diversity one year after transplant. Surviving recipient T cells and intrathymic progenitors accounted for some patients' high TCRbeta diversity at day 60. About two months after transplant, alpha-beta T cells reportedly came from several hundred expanded graft clones.

The sample holds many counts of this clonotype. Antigen unknown. This sample's TCRbeta library carried unique molecular identifier barcodes. MiXCR, run by TCRdb on the PCR reads, gives a single entry per CDR3 protein. Of approximately 350,000 distinct CDR3 sequences in the sample, around 15% were seen once. The TCR comes from a male patient aged 2-15 years who had a stem cell transplant for acute lymphoblastic leukemia, so the T cells may come from the graft donor. Sequenced material: PBMCs, mostly from graft donor cells, taken 360 days after TCRalphabeta/CD19-depleted stem cell transplant.

The CDR3 DNA sequence: TGTGCCAGCACCAGACAGGGTGGCGCAGATACGCAGTATTTT. Amino acids: CASTRQGGADTQYF. The V and J genes are TRBV9 and TRBJ2-3; 7 nucleotides line up with TRBD1. Losses at the gene ends were 6 bases for V and 4 bases for J; bases not matched to a gene: 8. Germline assignment: CDR1 SGDLS and CDR2 YYNGEE. This CDR3 has 14 amino acids.